This entry lists 3 T cell receptor beta chains sequenced from one sample in a study of T cell changes during pregnancy in multiple sclerosis. The assay was immunoSEQ multiplex PCR, and TCRdb's table has in-frame clones only and misses some. The sample gives almost 40,000 clones, 75% to 95% of which show up once; 0.3% to 0.4% is in the top ten. The sample here was CD4+ T cells from peripheral blood mononuclear cells, taken in the third trimester of pregnancy. These receptors all stem from a female donor in good health, enrolled as a control in a pregnancy study.

V usage is TRBV10-3 and J usage is TRBJ2-1; perhaps TRBD2 as D (5 bases). V was cut by 8 bases and J by 7 bases, with 15 bases left in between. CDR3 size: 13 residues. Germline values: CDR1 ENHRY, CDR2 SYGVKD. The CDR3 loop is CAIEQSGSNEQFF. The CDR3 nucleotides are TGTGCCATCGAGCAGTCTGGGAGTAATGAGCAGTTCTTC.

The chain combines TRBV11-3 with TRBJ1-5, with 9 bases fitting TRBD1. V was clipped by 4 bases and J by 10 bases; unmatched bases: 14. CDR3 size: 16 residues. Germline V CDR1 and CDR2: SGHNT, YENEEA. The CDR3 DNA reads as TGTGCCAGCAGCTATCGGGACAGGGTGGGGGCCTTTCCCCAGCATTTT. This sequence encodes CASSYRDRVGAFPQHF. Complete variable domain (other parts from reference TRBV11-3 and TRBJ1-5): EAGVVQSPRYKIIEKKQPVAFWCNPISGHNTLYWYLQNLGQGPELLIRYENEEAVDDSQLPKDRFSAERLKGVDSTLKIQPAELGDSAVYLCASSYRDRVGAFPQHFGDGTRLSIL.

CDR3 coding DNA: TGTGCCAGCAGCTTAAGGGGACAGGGGGCGGAATCTTACGAGCAGTACTTC. This codes for CASSLRGQGAESYEQYF. This rearrangement joins TRBV11-2 to TRBJ2-7, with 12 bases identical to TRBD1. Germline assignment: CDR1 SGHAT and CDR2 FQNNGV. The CDR3 has 17 amino acids. Trimming removed 2 bases from V and 4 bases from J; junction bases left unmatched: 9.